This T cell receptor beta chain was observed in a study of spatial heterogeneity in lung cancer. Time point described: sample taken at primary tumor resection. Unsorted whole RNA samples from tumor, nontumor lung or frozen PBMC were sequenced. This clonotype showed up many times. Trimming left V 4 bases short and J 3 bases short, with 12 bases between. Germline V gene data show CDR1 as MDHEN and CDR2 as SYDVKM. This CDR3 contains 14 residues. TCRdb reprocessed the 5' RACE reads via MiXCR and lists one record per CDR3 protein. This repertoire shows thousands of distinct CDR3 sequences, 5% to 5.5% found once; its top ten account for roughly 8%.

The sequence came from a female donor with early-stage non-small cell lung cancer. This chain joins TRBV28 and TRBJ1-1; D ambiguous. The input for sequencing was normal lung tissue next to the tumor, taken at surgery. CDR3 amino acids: CASSSPTEYTEAFF. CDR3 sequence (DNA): TGTGCCAGCAGTTCTCCGACGGAATACACTGAAGCTTTCTTT. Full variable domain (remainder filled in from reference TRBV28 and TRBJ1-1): DVKVTQSSRYLVKRTGEKVFLECVQDMDHENMFWYRQDPGLGLRLIYFSYDVKMKEKGDIPEGYSVSREKKERFSLILESASTNQTSMYLCASSSPTEYTEAFFGQGTRLTVV.